The subject of this entry is one T cell receptor (beta chain). Its antigen remains undetermined. No much larger clone is present one base from it, and per-base qualities are unavailable. The data are from a study of blood T cell repertoires in COVID-19 (dated by TCRdb to about 2020). For the wider study: The collaborator samples originated in the United States, Italy and Spain and spanned the acute and convalescent phases of COVID-19. A freely available public database, intended as a resource for researchers studying the immune response to SARS-CoV-2, is where the repertoires were released. Where available, HLA class I and class II types were obtained from metadata supplied by the sample provider rather than from assay-based typing. The samples were drawn from two sources: the first 160 participants of the ongoing ImmuneRACE study, and 1,254 subjects contributed by 6 global collaborators. Sample metadata almost always included a de-identified subject ID, COVID-19 status, age in years and sex. The material from the prospective study consisted of cDNA or gDNA derived from T cells, B-cell-depleted T cells, or PBMCs. Deeply sampled blood TCRbeta repertoires from subjects exposed to, actively infected with, or recovered from COVID-19 were included in the dataset. Broader findings and caveats from the paper: How much clinical and demographic metadata was included differed by source and by participant, and the metadata was provided uncurated.

Collaborating institutions collected whole blood in K2EDTA tubes following their own protocols. For TCRbeta analysis, collaborator samples were shipped as frozen whole blood, as isolated PBMCs, or as DNA extracted from either sample type. From the cysteine through the phenylalanine, the CDR3 covers 14 amino acids. The only DNA kept is the CDR3, 42 bases in frame from the first base. Compared with germline, V lacks 5 bases and J lacks 5 bases; bases without a gene match: 8. Reading the germline V gene (reference sequence) gives CDR1 SGHAT and CDR2 FQDESV. TCRbeta CDR3 regions were amplified from genomic DNA using the immunoSEQ Assay, a bias-controlled multiplex PCR. Per the original workflow: The number of nucleated cells in each sample was estimated from the amplification of reference gene primers within the assay. To quantify the absolute abundance of each unique TCRbeta CDR3 rearrangement, sequence reads were collapsed and filtered. For each sample, productive Simpson clonality was calculated by taking the square root of Simpson's diversity index across productive rearrangements. Entries here come from immuneACCESS through TCRdb and include only in-frame sequences with V and J called. Some clones fail to appear in such tables; in the studies checked, an unresolved V gene covers under half of the shortfall, and the cause of the remainder is unknown. The V and J calls and clone size come from that table; D and trimming were worked out from the DNA. For this sample there are some 48,000 clones; 65% to 90% appear just once. The ten largest clones add up to 6.5% to 8% of the sample.

The chain employs TRBV11-1 and TRBJ1-1, and TRBD1 matches 7 of the central bases. The sample consisted of peripheral blood. The sequence was obtained from a human donor in a cohort sampled during active COVID-19. The sequence in DNA is TGTGCCAGCAGCCCGACAGGGTATCTGACTGAAGCTTTCTTT. The resulting protein is CASSPTGYLTEAFF.